Following are 30 T cell receptor beta chains from one sample sequenced in a study of T-cell reconstitution after alpha-beta-depleted transplantation in children. Preparation of the TCRbeta library was carried out with unique molecular identifiers. TCRdb re-derived calls from the PCR reads in MiXCR, one entry per CDR3 protein. The sample contains approximately 1,000,000 distinct CDR3 sequences, 25% to 35% of which appear only once. Sequences were derived from PBMCs, mostly from graft donor cells, sampled 360 days after TCRalphabeta/CD19-depleted stem cell transplant. The receptors here all came from a boy younger than two who had a stem cell transplant for SCID, so the T cells may come from the graft donor.

The CDR3 loop is CASSVGGVPGYEQYF. CDR3 nucleotides: TGTGCCAGCAGTGTGGGGGGGGTCCCAGGCTACGAGCAGTACTTC. The V call is TRBV12-3 or TRBV12-4, the J call TRBJ2-7; TRBD2 matches at 7 bases. This CDR3 contains 15 residues. With V trimmed by 5 bases and J by 3 bases, 10 bases remained unmatched.

Many counts were recorded for this clonotype. One end of the junction is discordant with germline, which a read error may explain. The chain recombines TRBV5-1 with TRBJ2-7; D may match TRBD1 or TRBD2 (6 bases each). The germline CDR1 and CDR2 sequences are SGHRS and YFSETQ. CDR3 length: 14 amino acids. The CDR3 DNA is TGTGCCAGCAGCTTAGGAGGGGGAACTTACGAGCAGTACTTC. Protein: CASSLGGGTYEQYF.

This chain joins TRBV10-2 and TRBJ2-7, with D possibly matching TRBD2 (5 bases). Germline CDR1 is WSHSY and CDR2 is SAAADI. Trimming left V 5 bases short and J 2 bases short, with 16 bases between. The CDR3 extends over 15 amino acids. Here the CDR3 reads CASSPDFYYPYEQYF. CDR3 bases: TGCGCCAGCAGTCCGGACTTCTACTACCCCTACGAGCAGTACTTC.

The DNA of the CDR3 is TGTGCCAGCAGCCCCGGTCCCGGGCGTTGGGAGGATACGCAGTATTTT. Translating gives CASSPGPGRWEDTQYF. The chain carries TRBV3-1 and TRBJ2-3; a possible D gene is TRBD2 (5 bases). The V end lost 4 bases, the J end lost 6 bases, and 20 bases lay between the germline ends. Germline lookup yields CDR1 LGHDT and CDR2 YNNKEL (reference sequence). This CDR3 is built from 16 residues.

This clonotype has a handful of counts. The J gene is TRBJ1-5, the V gene TRBV7-9, with D unclear. The CDR3 is 14 residues long. The ends were cut back, 1 base at V and 3 bases at J, with 7 bases in the middle. Germline CDR1 reads SEHNR; CDR2 reads FQNEAQ (reference sequence). The CDR3 sequence: CASSLDQVNQPQHF. In DNA form, the CDR3 reads TGTGCCAGCAGCTTAGACCAGGTCAATCAGCCCCAGCATTTT.

This chain uses TRBV7-9 with TRBJ1-2, with D uncertain. Trimming shortened V by 4 bases and J by 4 bases, and 22 bases separated the two germline ends. This CDR3 is 17 amino acids long. Germline lookup yields CDR1 SEHNR and CDR2 FQNEAQ (reference sequence). The CDR3 bases are TGTGCCAGCAGCTCCTTCGGGAGGGTGCAGGCCTCCTATGGCTACACCTTC. This codes for CASSSFGRVQASYGYTF.

This clonotype appeared a few times. V and J are TRBV24-1 and TRBJ2-1; D may be TRBD1 (5 bases). In germline, CDR1 is KGHDR, CDR2 SFDVKD. This CDR3 spans 16 amino acids. Between the trimmed V and J ends, which lost 3 bases and 0 bases, there was a span of 11 bases. The CDR3 is CATSDAGPGSYNEQFF. The CDR3 nucleotides are TGTGCCACCAGTGATGCAGGGCCTGGCTCCTACAATGAGCAGTTCTTC.

This clonotype turned up a few times. The V gene is TRBV4-1, the J gene TRBJ2-7; 8 nucleotides match TRBD1. Germline CDR1 MGHRA, CDR2 YSYEKL. V was pared by 3 bases and J by 3 bases, with 7 bases of the junction left unmatched. This CDR3 has 15 amino acids. The CDR3 DNA reads as TGCGCCAGCAGCCACCATTCAGGGGGCCTCTACGAGCAGTACTTC. This gives the protein CASSHHSGGLYEQYF.

This clonotype was seen more than once but under ten times. This chain joins TRBV20-1 and TRBJ1-6; D is perhaps TRBD1 (5 bases). The CDR3 has 14 amino acids. CDR1 is DFQATT, CDR2 SNEGSKA, per germline (reference sequence). Trimming cost V 5 bases and J 6 bases, with 14 bases left between them. The CDR3 DNA reads as TGCAGTGCTGTTCACGGGACCGCTAATTCACCCCTCCACTTT. This translates into CSAVHGTANSPLHF.

The chain employs TRBV29-1 and TRBJ1-1, with 10 bases aligning to TRBD1. The germline gives CDR1 SQVTM, CDR2 ANQGSEA. V lost 6 bases and J lost 0; bases outside the gene matches: 7. The CDR3 has 15 amino acids. This CDR3 reads CSVQRTGGLNTEAFF. CDR3 in DNA: TGCAGCGTCCAACGGACAGGGGGGCTGAACACTGAAGCTTTCTTT.

This clonotype was counted only a few times. The chain joins TRBV29-1 to TRBJ2-2, with TRBD2 as a possible D gene (7 bases). V was clipped by 4 bases and J by 7 bases, with 16 bases between them. The germline V gene encodes CDR1 SQVTM and CDR2 ANQGSEA. This CDR3 spans 14 amino acids. The CDR3 DNA sequence: TGCAGCGTTGTAACGGGGGGCAAAGGCGGGGAGCTGTTTTTT. It specifies CSVVTGGKGGELFF.

There are many counts of this clonotype. The V call is TRBV10-2, the J call TRBJ2-7; TRBD2 aligns across 8 bases. V shed 6 bases, J shed 3 bases, and the junction held 10 bases outside the gene matches. This CDR3 spans 15 amino acids. Germline CDR1 is WSHSY and CDR2 is SAAADI. Here the CDR3 reads CASSPLAGAHYEQYF. For the CDR3, the DNA is TGCGCCAGCAGCCCCCTAGCGGGCGCCCACTACGAGCAGTACTTC.

This rearrangement joins TRBV9 to TRBJ2-7; D unresolved. The CDR3 covers 14 residues. With 3 bases removed from V and 0 bases from J, the gap between germline ends came to 10 bases. Germline V gene data show CDR1 as SGDLS and CDR2 as YYNGEE. The CDR3 DNA reads as TGTGCCAGCAGCGGACCTACCGACTCCTACGAGCAGTACTTC. Its translation: CASSGPTDSYEQYF. Full variable domain (remainder filled in from reference TRBV9 and TRBJ2-7): DSGVTQTPKHLITATGQRVTLRCSPRSGDLSVYWYQQSLDQGLQFLIQYYNGEERAKGNILERFSAQQFPDLHSELNLSSLELGDSALYFCASSGPTDSYEQYFGPGTRLTVT.

V usage is TRBV20-1 and J usage is TRBJ2-1; unclear D gene. Trimming took 3 bases from V and 12 from J, leaving 30 bases between them. Germline CDR1 is DFQATT and CDR2 is SNEGSKA (reference sequence). This CDR3 comprises 17 residues. CDR3 bases: TGCAGTGCTAGTTATTTACCGACGGCGGCCGACTGGTGGGGGCAGTTCTTC. This encodes CSASYLPTAADWWGQFF.

The rearrangement links TRBV5-1 to TRBJ2-7; 7 bases are a match to TRBD2. In germline, CDR1 is SGHRS, CDR2 YFSETQ. This CDR3 has 11 amino acids. Trimming cost V 4 bases and J 8 bases; bases outside gene matches: 3. The CDR3 loop is CASSLREKQYF. As DNA, the CDR3 is TGCGCCAGCAGCCTGCGGGAGAAGCAGTACTTC.

This clonotype came up a few times. V gene TRBV12-3 or TRBV12-4 combines with J gene TRBJ2-7; D could derive from TRBD1 or TRBD2 (5 bases each). CDR3 size: 13 residues. The V end lost 4 bases, the J end lost 2 bases, and 9 bases lay between the germline ends. CDR3: CASSSRDPYEQYF. The CDR3, as DNA: TGTGCCAGCAGTTCCAGGGACCCCTACGAGCAGTACTTC.

This clonotype was detected a few times. This sequence joins TRBV24-1 and TRBJ2-5; D possibly corresponds to TRBD1 (5 bases). V was clipped by 3 bases and J by 5 bases, with 9 bases between them. CDR1 KGHDR and CDR2 SFDVKD come from the germline V gene. The CDR3 length is 13 residues. For the CDR3, the DNA is TGTGCCACCAGTGATCGGCAGGGCGAGACCCAGTACTTC. Its translation: CATSDRQGETQYF.

This clonotype was observed a few times. The chain links TRBV9 to TRBJ2-6, with unresolved D. This CDR3 is 17 amino acids long. CDR1 and CDR2 from the germline V gene are SGDLS and YYNGEE. With 2 bases removed from V and 3 bases from J, the gap between germline ends came to 15 bases. CDR3: CASSVRGRSVGANVLTF. CDR3 bases: TGTGCCAGCAGCGTTAGAGGACGGTCGGTTGGGGCCAACGTCCTGACTTTC.

This clonotype appeared once. CDR3 amino acids: CASSLEPTRVNTGELFF. The DNA of the CDR3 is TGCGCCAGCAGCTTGGAGCCAACCAGAGTGAACACCGGGGAGCTGTTTTTT. V and J are TRBV5-1 and TRBJ2-2; D not certain. This CDR3 is 17 amino acids long. V was trimmed by 0 bases and J by 1 base, leaving 13 bases between them. Germline CDR1 and CDR2: SGHRS and YFSETQ.

The CDR3 nucleotides read TGTGCCAGCAGTGAGCGTATGGAGACCCAGTACTTC. Protein product: CASSERMETQYF. This chain links TRBV2 with TRBJ2-5; D is ambiguous. Deletions cut 3 bases from V and 5 bases from J, with 7 bases between. The CDR3 consists of 12 residues. Germline V gene data show CDR1 as SNHLY and CDR2 as FYNNEI.

The J gene is TRBJ1-5, the V gene TRBV5-5; no clear D gene. From germline, CDR1 is SGHKS and CDR2 YYEKEE (reference sequence). The CDR3 is 16 residues long. Trimming removed 0 bases at V and 1 base at J, with 11 bases between. The CDR3 here is CASSLAVGKSNQPQHF. The CDR3 bases are TGTGCCAGCAGCTTGGCCGTAGGGAAGAGCAATCAGCCCCAGCATTTT.

DNA of the CDR3: TGCAGCGTCGGCCATTGGGATAGCACAGATACGCAGTATTTT. Translated: CSVGHWDSTDTQYF. J is TRBJ2-3 and V is TRBV29-1, with D unresolved. Trimming shortened V by 6 bases and J by 0 bases, and 13 bases separated the two germline ends. CDR3 length equals 14 residues. Germline V CDR1 and CDR2: SQVTM, ANQGSEA.

CDR3 amino acids: CASSYTRTFGYTF. DNA of the CDR3: TGTGCCAGCAGTTACACTCGGACATTCGGCTACACCTTC. This sequence joins TRBV6-5 and TRBJ1-2, with a tentative D call TRBD1 (5 bases). Looked up from germline, CDR1 is MNHEY and CDR2 is SVGAGI. V was shortened by 2 bases and J by 8 bases, with 12 bases between the two germline ends. The CDR3 runs to 13 residues.

This clonotype was seen more than once but under ten times. The rearrangement joins TRBV3-1 to TRBJ1-1; D gene ambiguous. The ends were cut back, 2 bases at V and 6 bases at J, with 7 bases in the middle. The CDR3 extends over 12 amino acids. CDR1 LGHDT and CDR2 YNNKEL come from the germline V gene (reference sequence). The CDR3 protein is CASSQNQAEAFF. The DNA for the CDR3 is TGTGCCAGCAGCCAAAACCAGGCTGAAGCTTTCTTT.

This clonotype was detected only a few times. The V call is TRBV6-5, the J call TRBJ1-1; D call uncertain. There are 13 residues in the CDR3. V gave up 0 bases and J gave up 8 bases, with 10 bases separating them. Germline V lookup: CDR1 MNHEY, CDR2 SVGAGI. The CDR3 is CASSYSFTAEAFF. The DNA of the CDR3 is TGTGCCAGCAGTTACTCTTTTACAGCCGAAGCTTTCTTT.

There are a few counts of this clonotype. The rearrangement links TRBV7-2 to TRBJ2-5; unclear D gene. The V end lost 6 bases, the J end lost 6 bases, and 14 bases lay between the germline ends. CDR1 and CDR2 from the germline V gene are SGHTA and FQGNSA. The CDR3 loop spans 13 amino acids. The CDR3 nucleotides are TGTGCCAGCAGACGACCGGTGGAGAAGACCCAGTACTTC. Protein sequence: CASRRPVEKTQYF.

This clonotype appeared once. CDR3 coding DNA: TGTGCCTGGCTCCAGGGGGCGAATGAGCAGTTCTTC. The encoded protein is CAWLQGANEQFF. The V call is TRBV30, the J call TRBJ2-1; 8 bases match TRBD1. The CDR3 is 12 amino acids. Germline CDR1 is GTSNPN and CDR2 is SVGIG (reference sequence). Trimming cost V 5 bases and J 7 bases; bases outside gene matches: 4.

This chain connects TRBV30 to TRBJ2-7; D unresolved. Looked up from germline, CDR1 is GTSNPN and CDR2 is SVGIG (reference sequence). V lost 0 bases to trimming and J lost 6 bases, with 6 bases between them. CDR3 size: 11 residues. As DNA, the CDR3 is TGTGCCTGGAGTGTACGTTTCGAGCAGTACTTC. This gives the protein CAWSVRFEQYF.

This clonotype was observed many times. The chain carries TRBV7-8 and TRBJ2-7; a possible D gene is TRBD1 (6 bases). Per the germline V gene, CDR1 is SGHVS and CDR2 is FQNEAQ. V gave up 1 base and J gave up 2 bases, with 9 bases separating them. This CDR3 region has 14 residues. The CDR3 sequence is CASSLVGGTYEQYF. The DNA of the CDR3 is TGTGCCAGCAGCTTAGTAGGGGGAACCTACGAGCAGTACTTC. Supplemented by reference TRBV7-8 and TRBJ2-7, the full variable domain reads GAGVSQSPRYKVAKRGQDVALRCDPISGHVSLFWYQQALGQGPEFLTYFQNEAQLDKSGLPSDRFFAERPEGSVSTLKIQRTQQEDSAVYLCASSLVGGTYEQYFGPGTRLTVT.

The V and J genes are TRBV28 and TRBJ1-2, with 9 bases lining up with TRBD1. Germline-derived CDR1 and CDR2 are MDHEN and SYDVKM. This CDR3 region has 14 residues. Unmatched junction bases numbered 8, after V lost 7 bases and J lost 5 bases. DNA for the CDR3: TGTGCCAGCAAGGGACAGGGATTATTATATGGCTACACCTTC. Its translation is CASKGQGLLYGYTF.